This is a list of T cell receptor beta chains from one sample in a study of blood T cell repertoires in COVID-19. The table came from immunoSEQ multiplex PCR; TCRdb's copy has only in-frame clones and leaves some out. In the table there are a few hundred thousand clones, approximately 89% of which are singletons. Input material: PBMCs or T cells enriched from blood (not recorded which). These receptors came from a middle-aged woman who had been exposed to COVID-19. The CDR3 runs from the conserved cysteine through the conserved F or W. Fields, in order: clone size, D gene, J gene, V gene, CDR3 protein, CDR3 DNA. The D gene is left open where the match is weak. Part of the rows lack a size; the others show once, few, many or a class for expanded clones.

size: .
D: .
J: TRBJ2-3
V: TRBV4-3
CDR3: CASNQGTAADTQYF
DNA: TGCGCCAGCAACCAGGGGACTGCAGCAGATACGCAGTATTTT

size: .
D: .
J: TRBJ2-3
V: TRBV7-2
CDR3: CASSLELTQYF
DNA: TGTGCCAGCAGCTTAGAGCTTACGCAGTATTTT

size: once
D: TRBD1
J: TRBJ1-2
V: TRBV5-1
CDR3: CASSFAGQGYGYTF
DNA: TGCGCCAGCAGCTTCGCGGGACAGGGTTATGGCTACACCTTC

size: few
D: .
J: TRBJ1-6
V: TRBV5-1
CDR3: CASSLGLTSNSPLHF
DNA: TGCGCCAGCAGCTTGGGACTTACGAGTAATTCACCCCTCCACTTT

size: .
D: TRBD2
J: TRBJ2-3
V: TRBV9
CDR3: CASSVGLSGGRDVTDTQYF
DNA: TGTGCCAGCAGCGTAGGCCTATCTGGCGGGAGAGACGTCACAGATACGCAGTATTTT

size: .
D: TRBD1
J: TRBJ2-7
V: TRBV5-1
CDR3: CASSLLAGQGSHEQYF
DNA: TGCGCCAGCAGCTTGCTCGCCGGACAGGGGTCGCATGAGCAGTACTTC

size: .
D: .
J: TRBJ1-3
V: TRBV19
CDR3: CASSIDSRIGNTIYF
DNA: TGTGCCAGTAGTATAGATTCCAGAATTGGAAACACCATATATTTT

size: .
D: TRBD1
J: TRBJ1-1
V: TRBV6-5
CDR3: CASSSGQSNTEAFF
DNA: TGTGCCAGCAGTTCGGGACAGTCGAACACTGAAGCTTTCTTT

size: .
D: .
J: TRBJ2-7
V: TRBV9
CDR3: CASSPLTSSPYEQYF
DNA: TGTGCCAGCAGTCCTCTTACTAGCTCCCCCTACGAGCAGTACTTC

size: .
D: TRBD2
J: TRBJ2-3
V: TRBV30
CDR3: CAWRSGGGTDTQYF
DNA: TGTGCCTGGAGGAGCGGGGGGGGCACAGATACGCAGTATTTT

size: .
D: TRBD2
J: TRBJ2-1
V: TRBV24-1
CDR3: CATSETSGYGGSYNEQFF
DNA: TGTGCCACCAGTGAGACTAGCGGGTACGGGGGCTCCTACAATGAGCAGTTCTTC

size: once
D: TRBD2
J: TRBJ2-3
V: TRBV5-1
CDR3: CASSPAGGVDTQYF
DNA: TGCGCCAGCAGCCCAGCCGGGGGGGTAGATACGCAGTATTTT

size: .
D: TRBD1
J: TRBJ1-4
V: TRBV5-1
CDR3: CASSLEQGGEKLFF
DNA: TGCGCCAGCAGCTTGGAACAGGGGGGCGAAAAACTGTTTTTT

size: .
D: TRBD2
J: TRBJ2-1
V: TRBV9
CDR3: CASSFLTSGRGNEQFF
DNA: TGTGCCAGCAGCTTCCTGACTAGCGGGAGGGGAAATGAGCAGTTCTTC

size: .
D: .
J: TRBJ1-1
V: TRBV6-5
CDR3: CASRQETGNTEAFF
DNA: TGTGCCAGCAGGCAGGAGACAGGAAACACTGAAGCTTTCTTT

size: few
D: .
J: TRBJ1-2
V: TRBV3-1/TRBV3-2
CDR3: CASSQLPQNIYGYTF
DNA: TGTGCCAGCAGCCAACTCCCACAGAACATCTATGGCTACACCTTC

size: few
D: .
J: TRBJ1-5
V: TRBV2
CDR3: CASSDSDQPQHF
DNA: TGTGCCAGCAGTGACTCGGATCAGCCCCAGCATTTT

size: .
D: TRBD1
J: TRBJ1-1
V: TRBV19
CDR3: CASRTGRAEAFF
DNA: TGTGCCAGCCGGACAGGGAGGGCTGAAGCTTTCTTT

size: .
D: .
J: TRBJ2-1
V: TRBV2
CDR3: CASRTYNEQFF
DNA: TGTGCCAGCCGAACTTACAATGAGCAGTTCTTC

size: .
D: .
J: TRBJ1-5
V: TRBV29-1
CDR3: CSVTAGFNQPQHF
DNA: TGCAGCGTCACTGCCGGTTTCAATCAGCCCCAGCATTTT

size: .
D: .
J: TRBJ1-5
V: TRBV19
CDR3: CAGSPGGEAYQPQHF
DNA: TGTGCCGGCTCCCCCGGCGGAGAGGCCTATCAGCCCCAGCATTTT

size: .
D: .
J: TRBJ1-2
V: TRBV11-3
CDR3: CASSLSGHYGYTF
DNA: TGTGCCAGCAGCTTATCTGGGCACTATGGCTACACCTTC

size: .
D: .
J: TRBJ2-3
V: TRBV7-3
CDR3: CASSSLSRGTQYF
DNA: TGTGCCAGCAGCTCCCTAAGCCGCGGTACGCAGTATTTT

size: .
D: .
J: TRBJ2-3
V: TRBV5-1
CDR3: CASSLGLSDRSDTQYF
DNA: TGCGCCAGCAGCTTGGGATTATCCGACAGATCAGATACGCAGTATTTT

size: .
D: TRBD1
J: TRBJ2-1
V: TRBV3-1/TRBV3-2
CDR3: CASSQEVRDRGLNEQFF
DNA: TGTGCCAGCAGCCAAGAAGTACGGGACAGGGGGTTGAATGAGCAGTTCTTC

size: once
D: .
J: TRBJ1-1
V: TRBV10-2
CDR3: CASSTANTEAFF
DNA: TGCGCCAGCAGTACAGCTAACACTGAAGCTTTCTTT

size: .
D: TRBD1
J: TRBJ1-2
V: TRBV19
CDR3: CASQGTGGRGYTF
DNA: TGTGCCTCTCAGGGGACAGGGGGACGGGGCTACACCTTC

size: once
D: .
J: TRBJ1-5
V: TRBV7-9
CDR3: CASNRDTDQPQHF
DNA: TGTGCCAGCAATCGGGACACTGATCAGCCCCAGCATTTT

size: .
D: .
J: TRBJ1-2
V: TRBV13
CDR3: CASSKIQVNYGYTF
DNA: TGTGCCAGCAGCAAAATACAGGTTAACTATGGCTACACCTTC

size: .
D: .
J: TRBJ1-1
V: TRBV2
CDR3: CASSKRLGAFF
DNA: TGTGCCAGCAGTAAGCGGTTGGGCGCTTTCTTT

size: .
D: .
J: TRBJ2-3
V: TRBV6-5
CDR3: CASSFVQTESTDTQYF
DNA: TGTGCCAGCAGTTTCGTTCAGACGGAGAGCACAGATACGCAGTATTTT

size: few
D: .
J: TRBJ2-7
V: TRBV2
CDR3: CASSEVGGYGEQYF
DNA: TGTGCCAGCAGTGAAGTAGGCGGGTACGGCGAGCAGTACTTC

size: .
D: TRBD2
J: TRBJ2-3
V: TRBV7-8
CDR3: CASSLATGGPGTQYF
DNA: TGTGCCAGCAGCTTAGCAACGGGGGGGCCAGGTACGCAGTATTTT

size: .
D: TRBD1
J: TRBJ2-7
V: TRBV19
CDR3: CASSQGQGEQYF
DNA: TGTGCCAGTAGCCAAGGACAGGGCGAGCAGTACTTC

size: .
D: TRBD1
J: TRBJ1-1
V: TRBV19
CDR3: CASSPRTGRAFF
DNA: TGTGCCAGTAGTCCGCGGACAGGCCGGGCTTTCTTT

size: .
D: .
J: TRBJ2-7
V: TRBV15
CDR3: CATSRPDTYEQYF
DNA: TGTGCCACCAGCAGACCAGACACGTACGAGCAGTACTTC

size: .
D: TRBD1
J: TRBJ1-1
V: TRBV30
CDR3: CAWSVSRTGGRVTEAFF
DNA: TGTGCCTGGAGTGTATCGAGGACAGGGGGCCGGGTCACTGAAGCTTTCTTT

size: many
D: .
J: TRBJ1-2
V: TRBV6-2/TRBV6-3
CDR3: CASSYQTNYGYTF
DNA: TGTGCCAGCAGTTACCAGACTAACTATGGCTACACCTTC

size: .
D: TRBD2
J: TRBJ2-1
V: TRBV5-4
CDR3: CASSLSSGGYNEQFF
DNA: TGTGCCAGCAGCTTGTCCAGCGGGGGTTACAATGAGCAGTTCTTC

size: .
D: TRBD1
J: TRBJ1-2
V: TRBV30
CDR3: CAWRLGQTFGGYTF
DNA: TGTGCCTGGAGATTGGGACAGACTTTCGGGGGCTACACCTTC

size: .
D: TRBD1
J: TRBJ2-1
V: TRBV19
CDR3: CASSADSDRAPRFF
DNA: TGTGCCAGTAGTGCCGACTCGGACAGGGCCCCGAGGTTCTTC

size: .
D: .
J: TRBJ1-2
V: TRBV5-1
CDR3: CASSLGEGESGYTF
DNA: TGCGCCAGCAGCTTGGGGGAGGGCGAGTCTGGCTACACCTTC

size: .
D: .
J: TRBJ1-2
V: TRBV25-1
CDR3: CASSELKGQTHGYTF
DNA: TGTGCCAGCAGTGAATTGAAAGGACAGACACATGGCTACACCTTC

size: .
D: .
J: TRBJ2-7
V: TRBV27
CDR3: CASSLLGGQDEQYF
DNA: TGTGCCAGCTCCCTGCTAGGGGGTCAAGACGAGCAGTACTTC

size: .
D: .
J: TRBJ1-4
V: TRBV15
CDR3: CATSRDLNEKLFF
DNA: TGTGCCACCAGCAGAGATCTGAATGAAAAACTGTTTTTT

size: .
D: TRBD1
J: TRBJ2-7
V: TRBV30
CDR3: CAWSTGGYEQYF
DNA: TGTGCCTGGAGTACAGGGGGATACGAGCAGTACTTC

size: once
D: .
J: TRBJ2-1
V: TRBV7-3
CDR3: CASSNRDLYNEQFF
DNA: TGTGCCAGCAGCAACCGGGACTTATACAATGAGCAGTTCTTC

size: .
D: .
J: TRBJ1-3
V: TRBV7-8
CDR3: CASARGQNLFSGNTIYF
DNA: TGTGCCAGCGCACGAGGCCAGAACTTATTCTCTGGAAACACCATATATTTT